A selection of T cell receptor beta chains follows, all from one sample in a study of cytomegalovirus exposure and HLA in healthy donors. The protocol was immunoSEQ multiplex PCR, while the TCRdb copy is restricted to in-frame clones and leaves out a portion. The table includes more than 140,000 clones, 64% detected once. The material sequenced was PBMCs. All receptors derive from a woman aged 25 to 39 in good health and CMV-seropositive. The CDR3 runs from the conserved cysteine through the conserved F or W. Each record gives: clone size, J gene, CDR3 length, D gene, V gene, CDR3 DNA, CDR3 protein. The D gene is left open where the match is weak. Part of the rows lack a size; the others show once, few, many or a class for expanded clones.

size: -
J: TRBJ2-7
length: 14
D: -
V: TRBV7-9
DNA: TGTGCCAGCAGCCCATGGGACTTCGTATACGAGCAGTACTTC
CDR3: CASSPWDFVYEQYF

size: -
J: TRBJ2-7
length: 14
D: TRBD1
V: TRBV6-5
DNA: TGTGCCAGCAGGCCCGGGACAGTCTCCTACGAGCAGTACTTC
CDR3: CASRPGTVSYEQYF

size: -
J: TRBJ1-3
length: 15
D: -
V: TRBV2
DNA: TGTGCCAGCAGTGTCGAGGCCACCTCTGGAAACACCATATATTTT
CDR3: CASSVEATSGNTIYF

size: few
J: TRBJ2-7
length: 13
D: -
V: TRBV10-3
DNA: TGTGCCATCAGTGGGCTTCCCTCCTACGAGCAGTACTTC
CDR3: CAISGLPSYEQYF

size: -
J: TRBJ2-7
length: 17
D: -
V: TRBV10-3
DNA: TGTGCCATCAGTGATCTCACCATTGGGCAGGCACCCTACGAGCAGTACTTC
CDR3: CAISDLTIGQAPYEQYF

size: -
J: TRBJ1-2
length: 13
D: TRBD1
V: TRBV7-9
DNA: TGTGCCAGCAGCCTGGGACAGGGGAGGGGCTACACCTTC
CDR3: CASSLGQGRGYTF

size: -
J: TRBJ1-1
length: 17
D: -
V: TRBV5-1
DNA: TGCGCCAGCAGCTTGGCCTGGGGGGGAGACATGAACACTGAAGCTTTCTTT
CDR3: CASSLAWGGDMNTEAFF

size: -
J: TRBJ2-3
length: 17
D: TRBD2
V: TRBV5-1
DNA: TGCGCCAGCAGCTTTGGACTAGCGGGAGCGAGCACAGATACGCAGTATTTT
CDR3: CASSFGLAGASTDTQYF

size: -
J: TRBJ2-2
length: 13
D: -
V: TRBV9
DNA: TGTGCCAGCAGTGGAGGGGTCACCGGGGAGCTGTTTTTT
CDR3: CASSGGVTGELFF

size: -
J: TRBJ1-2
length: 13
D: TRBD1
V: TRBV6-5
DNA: TGTGCCAGCATTCGGACAGGCGACGTTAGCTACACCTTC
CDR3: CASIRTGDVSYTF

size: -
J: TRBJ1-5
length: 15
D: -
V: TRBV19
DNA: TGTGCCAGTAGTCCGCGGACAGATAGCAATCAGCCCCAGCATTTT
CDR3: CASSPRTDSNQPQHF

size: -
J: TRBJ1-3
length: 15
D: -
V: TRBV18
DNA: TGTGCCAGCTCACCCGGGACATCGAACGGAAACACCATATATTTT
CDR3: CASSPGTSNGNTIYF

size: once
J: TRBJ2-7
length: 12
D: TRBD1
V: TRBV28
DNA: TGTGCCAGCAGTCCTTCATACAGGGGACAGTACTTC
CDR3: CASSPSYRGQYF

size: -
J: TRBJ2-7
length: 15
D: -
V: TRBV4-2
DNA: TGTGCCAGCAGCAGTCAGGCAGGGGGGACCTACGAGCAGTACTTC
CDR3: CASSSQAGGTYEQYF

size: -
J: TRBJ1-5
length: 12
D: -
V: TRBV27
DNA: TGTGCCAGCAGACGGAGCAATCAGCCCCAGCATTTT
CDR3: CASRRSNQPQHF

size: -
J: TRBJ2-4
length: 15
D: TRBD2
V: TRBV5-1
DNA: TGCGCCAGCAGCTCGACAGCGGGGAGAGCTGACATTCAGTACTTC
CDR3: CASSSTAGRADIQYF

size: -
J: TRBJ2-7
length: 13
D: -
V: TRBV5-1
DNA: TGCGCCAGCAGCTTGGGTTCCGTCTCCGAGCAGTACTTC
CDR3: CASSLGSVSEQYF

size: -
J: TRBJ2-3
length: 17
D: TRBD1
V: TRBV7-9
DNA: TGTGCCAGCAGCCCTCAGCCCCGGGACAGGCAAGTAGATACGCAGTATTTT
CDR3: CASSPQPRDRQVDTQYF

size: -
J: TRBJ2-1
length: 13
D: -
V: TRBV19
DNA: TGTGCCAGTAATCCTACCGGGATCAATGAGCAGTTCTTC
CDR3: CASNPTGINEQFF

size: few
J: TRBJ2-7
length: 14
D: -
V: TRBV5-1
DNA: TGCGCCAGCAGCTTGGCGACGGGGTCCTACGAGCAGTACTTC
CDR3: CASSLATGSYEQYF

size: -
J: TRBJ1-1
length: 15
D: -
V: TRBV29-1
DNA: TGCAGCGTTATCGCTCTCCGGACAGCGAACACTGAAGCTTTCTTT
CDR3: CSVIALRTANTEAFF

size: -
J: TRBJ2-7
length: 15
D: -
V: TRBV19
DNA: TGTGCCAGTAGTCCTTTCGTCGACAACTCCTACGAGCAGTACTTC
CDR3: CASSPFVDNSYEQYF